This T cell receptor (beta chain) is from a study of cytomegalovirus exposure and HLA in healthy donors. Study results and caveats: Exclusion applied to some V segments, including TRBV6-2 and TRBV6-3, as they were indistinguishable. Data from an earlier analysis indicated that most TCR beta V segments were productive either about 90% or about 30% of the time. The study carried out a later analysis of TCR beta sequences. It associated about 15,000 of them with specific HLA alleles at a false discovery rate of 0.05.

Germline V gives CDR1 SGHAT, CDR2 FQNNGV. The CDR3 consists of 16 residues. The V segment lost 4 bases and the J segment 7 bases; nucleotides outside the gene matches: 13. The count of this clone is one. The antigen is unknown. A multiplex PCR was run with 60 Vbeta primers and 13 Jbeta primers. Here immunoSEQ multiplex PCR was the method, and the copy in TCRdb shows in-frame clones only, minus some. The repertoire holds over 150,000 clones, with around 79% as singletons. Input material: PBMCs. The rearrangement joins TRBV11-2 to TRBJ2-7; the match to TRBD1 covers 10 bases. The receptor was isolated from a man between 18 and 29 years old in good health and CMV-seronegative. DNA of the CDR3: TGTGCCAGCAGCTCGGGGCAGGGACAGGGGAAGTGGGAGCAGTACTTC. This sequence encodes CASSSGQGQGKWEQYF.